This T cell receptor (beta chain) is drawn from a study of blood T cell repertoires in COVID-19. CDR1 is SNHLY and CDR2 is FYNNEI in the germline V gene. V was trimmed by 8 bases and J by 0 bases, leaving 16 bases between them. The CDR3 spans 16 residues. Some clones are missing from TCRdb's copy, which holds only in-frame ones; the method was immunoSEQ multiplex PCR. This table has 380,000 or so clones, 70% to 90% appearing once. This clone was observed at least ten times. The specimen sequenced was PBMCs or T cells enriched from blood (not recorded which). The sequence came from a woman aged 40 to 50 with acute COVID-19. V is TRBV2 and J is TRBJ1-4, with D unresolved. The CDR3 DNA reads TGTGCCAGCGGAGAACGGAGCCTTGCAACTAATGAAAAACTGTTTTTT. Translation: CASGERSLATNEKLFF. The full variable domain, with the rest looked up from reference TRBV2 and TRBJ1-4, is EPEVTQTPSHQVTQMGQEVILRCVPISNHLYFYWYRQILGQKVEFLVSFYNNEISEKSEIFDDQFSVERPDGSNFTLKIRSTKLEDSAMYFCASGERSLATNEKLFFGSGTQLSVL.